Following are 24 T cell receptor beta chains from one sample sequenced in a study of metastatic and nonmetastatic thyroid tumors. TCRdb re-analyzed the PCR reads through MiXCR. The sample includes tens of thousands of clones, about 15% of them seen just once. Prior to thyroid surgery, none of the patients had received any treatment. Source material: blood. The receptor source for this set is a female donor with papillary thyroid cancer or a benign thyroid nodule (not recorded which). Some clones in this sample may be carry-over from other donors' samples.

This clone was recorded many times. J is TRBJ2-4 and V is TRBV27, with TRBD2 matching over 16 bases. Trimming at V came to 2 bases and at J to 6 bases, leaving 1 base not matched to a gene. Germline V gene sequence: CDR1 MNHEY, CDR2 SMNVEV (reference sequence). CDR3 length: 16 amino acids. The CDR3 region is CASSLGTSGRGNIQYF. As DNA, the CDR3 is TGTGCCAGCAGTTTAGGGACTAGCGGGAGGGGAAACATTCAGTACTTC.

There are many counts of this clone. This sequence joins TRBV18 and TRBJ1-1; D unresolved. V was pared by 6 bases and J by 4 bases, with 9 bases between. Germline CDR1 and CDR2: KGHSH and LQKENI. The CDR3 has 12 amino acids. The DNA for the CDR3 is TGTGCCAGCTCGCTAGAGGGCACTGAAGCTTTCTTT. Its protein is CASSLEGTEAFF. Using reference TRBV18 and TRBJ1-1 for the parts outside the CDR3, the full variable domain is NAGVMQNPRHLVRRRGQEARLRCSPMKGHSHVYWYRQLPEEGLKFMVYLQKENIIDESGMPKERFSAEFPKEGPSILRIQQVVRGDSAAYFCASSLEGTEAFFGQGTRLTVV.

In its sample, this clone was seen many times. This chain joins TRBV28 and TRBJ2-6; 8 positions match TRBD1. V dropped 5 bases and J dropped 4; count of bases not matched to a gene: 13. CDR3 length: 18 amino acids. The germline V gene encodes CDR1 MDHEN and CDR2 SYDVKM. The CDR3 reads CASSPAGQGARGANVLTF. The CDR3 bases are TGTGCCAGCAGTCCTGCAGGGCAGGGGGCGCGAGGGGCCAACGTCCTGACTTTC. Full variable domain (remainder filled in from reference TRBV28 and TRBJ2-6): DVKVTQSSRYLVKRTGEKVFLECVQDMDHENMFWYRQDPGLGLRLIYFSYDVKMKEKGDIPEGYSVSREKKERFSLILESASTNQTSMYLCASSPAGQGARGANVLTFGAGSRLTVL.

This clone was recorded many times. The CDR3 here is CASSSQAGGSGEQYF. The CDR3 DNA reads TGTGCCAGCAGCTCACAAGCGGGAGGGAGCGGCGAGCAGTACTTC. V is TRBV9 and J is TRBJ2-7; 10 nucleotides line up with TRBD2. CDR1 and CDR2 (germline): SGDLS, YYNGEE. With 4 bases clipped from V and 6 bases from J, the junction kept 10 bases outside the gene matches. The CDR3 runs 15 residues.

Ten or more counts support this clone. This chain joins TRBV11-2 and TRBJ2-3; maybe TRBD1 (6 bases). This CDR3 contains 16 residues. Germline V gives CDR1 SGHAT, CDR2 FQNNGV. V gave up 0 bases and J gave up 6 bases, with 16 bases separating them. CDR3 amino acids: CASSLDIQGPRDTQYF. The CDR3 DNA reads as TGTGCCAGCAGCTTAGATATACAGGGCCCCCGTGATACGCAGTATTTT.

This clone was counted at least ten times. J is TRBJ1-3 and V is TRBV4-1; D unclear. Germline CDR1 is MGHRA and CDR2 is YSYEKL. The length of the CDR3 is 15 residues. Trimming took 3 bases from V and 0 from J, leaving 9 bases between them. This CDR3 is CASSHLTRSGNTIYF. The CDR3 DNA sequence: TGCGCCAGCAGCCACCTCACACGCTCTGGAAACACCATATATTTT.

This clone qualifies as medium-sized. This chain connects TRBV20-1 to TRBJ2-1, with D unclear. The CDR3 totals 15 residues. Germline V CDR1 and CDR2: DFQATT, SNEGSKA (reference sequence). Trimming pared 6 bases from V and 4 bases from J, leaving 19 bases between. This chain's CDR3 is CSATQPQAIYNEQFF. The CDR3 DNA reads as TGCAGTGCCACCCAACCCCAAGCGATTTACAATGAGCAGTTCTTC.

The chain is built from TRBV11-2 and TRBJ2-7; D may match TRBD1 or TRBD2 (5 bases each). Trimming shortened V by 3 bases and J by 2 bases, and 8 bases separated the two germline ends. From germline, CDR1 is SGHAT and CDR2 FQNNGV. The CDR3 length is 13 residues. The CDR3 region is CASSFLGAYEQYF. DNA of the CDR3: TGTGCCAGCAGCTTCTTGGGGGCCTACGAGCAGTACTTC. Full variable domain (outside the CDR3, taken from reference TRBV11-2 and TRBJ2-7): EAGVAQSPRYKIIEKRQSVAFWCNPISGHATLYWYQQILGQGPKLLIQFQNNGVVDDSQLPKDRFSAERLKGVDSTLKIQPAKLEDSAVYLCASSFLGAYEQYFGPGTRLTVT.

This clone was counted at least ten times. This may be a read error, as it is one base from a much larger clone. The same CDR3 can be traced to other DNA sequences in this sample. This chain links TRBV4-1 with TRBJ1-5, with D possibly TRBD1 on 5 matching bases. With 5 bases removed from V and 2 bases from J, the gap between germline ends came to 22 bases. The CDR3 is 18 amino acids. Looked up from germline, CDR1 is MGHRA and CDR2 is YSYEKL. The CDR3 is CASSSTEIKGVGNQPQHF. CDR3 nucleotide sequence: TGCGCCAGCAGCTCCACGGAAATAAAAGGGGTAGGCAATCAGCCCCAGCATTTT.

With regard to this clone: An end of the junction does not agree with germline; a read error may underlie this. V is TRBV28 and J is TRBJ2-7; a weak D match, TRBD2 (5 bases). CDR3 size: 15 residues. CDR1 is MDHEN and CDR2 is SYDVKM in the germline V gene. The CDR3 spells CASSVDWIVSYEQYF. The DNA of the CDR3 is TGTGCCAGCAGTGTGGACTGGATTGTATCCTACGAGCAATACTTC. The whole variable domain, filled in from reference TRBV28 and TRBJ2-7, reads DVKVTQSSRYLVKRTGEKVFLECVQDMDHENMFWYRQDPGLGLRLIYFSYDVKMKEKGDIPEGYSVSREKKERFSLILESASTNQTSMYLCASSVDWIVSYEQYFGPGTRLTVT.

In this sample, this clone turned up many times. V usage is TRBV28 and J usage is TRBJ2-5; perhaps D is TRBD1 or TRBD2 (5 bases each). Germline CDR1 and CDR2: MDHEN and SYDVKM. The V and J ends lost 5 bases and 5 bases respectively, with 21 bases between them. This CDR3 contains 16 residues. The CDR3 protein is CASSTPDRGYEETQYF. The CDR3 DNA is TGTGCCAGCAGTACCCCTGACAGAGGGTATGAGGAGACCCAGTACTTC.

This clone was detected ten times or more. The gene calls are TRBV18 and TRBJ2-3; 9 bases match TRBD1. Germline-derived CDR1 and CDR2 are KGHSH and LQKENI. With 5 bases clipped from V and 1 base from J, the junction kept 1 base outside the gene matches. The CDR3 consists of 14 residues. The CDR3 protein is CASSRTGGTDTQYF. The DNA for the CDR3 is TGTGCCAGCTCAAGGACAGGGGGCACAGATACGCAGTATTTT. Filled out from reference TRBV18 and TRBJ2-3, the complete variable domain reads NAGVMQNPRHLVRRRGQEARLRCSPMKGHSHVYWYRQLPEEGLKFMVYLQKENIIDESGMPKERFSAEFPKEGPSILRIQQVVRGDSAAYFCASSRTGGTDTQYFGPGTRLTVL.

Sample share makes this clone medium-sized. The genes are TRBV11-2 and TRBJ2-7; D unresolved. Germline CDR1 reads SGHAT; CDR2 reads FQNNGV. V was pared by 0 bases and J by 6 bases, with 12 bases between. The CDR3 contains 14 residues. CDR3 sequence: CASSLESGLGEQYF. CDR3 DNA: TGTGCCAGCAGCTTAGAAAGTGGTCTAGGCGAGCAGTACTTC.

There are many counts of this clone. V gene TRBV12-3 or TRBV12-4 combines with J gene TRBJ2-5, with D possibly TRBD1 on 5 matching bases. V dropped 4 bases and J dropped 5 bases, with 14 bases sitting between them. The CDR3 is 14 residues long. Written as DNA, the CDR3 is TGTGCCAGCAGTTCACGGCAGGGTGGGGAGACCCAGTACTTC. Amino acids: CASSSRQGGETQYF.

This clone was detected only once. The chain employs TRBV20-1 and TRBJ2-1, with 8 bases that match TRBD2. There are 14 residues in the CDR3. Trimming removed 5 bases from V and 4 bases from J; junction bases left unmatched: 7. Germline V gene sequence: CDR1 DFQATT, CDR2 SNEGSKA (reference sequence). CDR3 sequence reads: CSAGGLAGYNEQFF. Written as DNA, the CDR3 is TGCAGTGCTGGAGGACTAGCTGGTTACAATGAGCAGTTCTTC.

This clone was found a few times. The CDR3 DNA is TGCAGCGTATTCCTCGCGGACCCTGGAAACACTGAAGCTTTCTTT. Translation: CSVFLADPGNTEAFF. This chain connects TRBV29-1 to TRBJ1-1; D is unresolved. V lost 6 bases to trimming and J lost 2 bases, with 19 bases between them. CDR3 length equals 15 residues. CDR1 and CDR2 from the germline V gene are SQVTM and ANQGSEA. Looking up the rest from reference TRBV29-1 and TRBJ1-1 gives the full variable domain: SAVISQKPSRDICQRGTSLTIQCQVDSQVTMMFWYRQQPGQSLTLIATANQGSEATYESGFVIDKFPISRPNLTFSTLTVSNMSPEDSSIYLCSVFLADPGNTEAFFGQGTRLTVV.

This clone showed up many times. The chain couples TRBV9 to TRBJ2-3, with 11 bases aligning to TRBD2. Germline trimming cut 2 bases from V and 6 bases from J; bases unmatched to any gene: 8. In germline, CDR1 is SGDLS, CDR2 YYNGEE. The CDR3 covers 16 residues. The CDR3, as DNA: TGTGCCAGCAGCGTTAGCGGGAGGGAGGTAGCGGATACGCAGTATTTT. Encoded protein: CASSVSGREVADTQYF.

This chain joins TRBV7-3 and TRBJ1-2; no clear D. The CDR3 contains 14 residues. Germline V gene sequence: CDR1 SGHTA, CDR2 FQGTGA. The ends were cut back, 0 bases at V and 3 bases at J, with 8 bases in the middle. CDR3 loop: CASSLTETYYGYTF. CDR3 coding DNA: TGTGCCAGCAGCTTAACTGAGACATACTATGGCTACACCTTC.

This clone was counted a few times. The CDR3 region has the DNA TGTGCCAGCATCTTAGCTGGGAGGTGGGGGCGCTGGGACAATGAGCAGTTCTTC. Amino acid sequence: CASILAGRWGRWDNEQFF. V usage is TRBV28 and J usage is TRBJ2-1; possibly TRBD1 or TRBD2 for D (6 bases each). CDR1 is MDHEN and CDR2 is SYDVKM in the germline V gene. The V end lost 7 bases, the J end lost 5 bases, and 27 bases lay between the germline ends. The CDR3 covers 18 residues.

This clone appeared many times. The chain carries TRBV5-5 and TRBJ1-1, with 10 positions matching TRBD1. In germline, CDR1 is SGHKS, CDR2 YYEKEE (reference sequence). CDR3 size: 15 residues. Trimming cost V 4 bases and J 4 bases; bases outside gene matches: 7. DNA of the CDR3: TGTGCCAGCAGCACCGGACAGGGGGTGAGCACTGAAGCTTTCTTT. As protein: CASSTGQGVSTEAFF.

There are many counts of this clone. The gene calls are TRBV10-1 and TRBJ2-1; D assignment may be TRBD1 or TRBD2 (6 bases each). Per the germline V gene, CDR1 is WNHNN and CDR2 is SYGVQD (reference sequence). There are 15 residues in the CDR3. V was shortened by 3 bases and J by 0 bases, with 9 bases between the two germline ends. The CDR3: CASSEGGSSYNEQFF. The CDR3 coding sequence is TGCGCCAGCAGTGAAGGGGGGAGCTCCTACAATGAGCAGTTCTTC.

This clone has ten or more counts. This sequence joins TRBV30 and TRBJ1-3; D is possibly TRBD1 (5 bases). Germline V CDR1 and CDR2: GTSNPN, SVGIG (reference sequence). The V gene lost 4 bases and the J gene lost 0 bases, with 10 bases spanning the gap. This CDR3 is 14 amino acids long. The CDR3: CAWKGTSSGNTIYF. In DNA form, the CDR3 reads TGTGCCTGGAAGGGGACCTCCTCTGGAAACACCATATATTTT.

This clone was counted ten times or more. The chain joins TRBV29-1 to TRBJ2-7; no clear D gene. The CDR3 sequence is 12 residues long. Trimming stripped 7 bases from V and 0 bases from J, with 10 bases between. Germline V gene sequence: CDR1 SQVTM, CDR2 ANQGSEA. The CDR3 DNA reads TGCAGCGCCGTGGGCAACTCCTACGAGCAGTACTTC. Its protein is CSAVGNSYEQYF.

By share of the sample, this clone is medium-sized (0.01 to 0.1%). This rearrangement joins TRBV28 to TRBJ2-7, with 10 bases aligning to TRBD1. The CDR3 loop spans 14 amino acids. Germline CDR1 and CDR2: MDHEN and SYDVKM. With 8 bases clipped from V and 5 bases from J, the junction kept 9 bases outside the gene matches. The CDR3 reads CASFPPGQGHEQYF. The CDR3 DNA reads as TGTGCCAGCTTCCCACCGGGACAGGGGCACGAGCAGTACTTC.